This T cell receptor beta chain was observed in a study of response to subunit inactivated influenza vaccine (dated by TCRdb to 2016 to 2019). About the study as a whole: Deep quantitative profiling of the T cell receptor repertoire was used in the study to follow responses to a trivalent subunit inactivated influenza vaccine.

This clonotype was counted ten times or more. Its recognized antigen is unknown. Per-nucleotide qualities are absent, and no much larger clonotype sits a single base away. General study outcomes and caveats: It was suggested by the authors that each seasonal influenza vaccination may recruit only a limited number of new T cells.

Preparation of the library involved RT-PCR. Reads for this sample came from an Illumina HiSeq 2500. Clones were called with MiXCR by TCRdb after fastp trimmed the public reads at Q25, and only in-frame beta chains were retained. Entries that share a CDR3 protein sequence are merged under the most common genes and DNA. For this sample there are 490,000 or so distinct CDR3 sequences; about 7.6% appear just once. 10% to 15% of the sample is held by the ten biggest clonotypes. The CDR3 runs 12 residues from the cysteine to the phenylalanine. The kept DNA is CDR3 alone, 36 bases in frame from the first base. Trimming takes 5 bases from V and 8 bases from J, and the germline ends sit 9 bases apart.

Rearrangement joined TRBV12-3 or TRBV12-4 to TRBJ1-4, with no confidently assigned D gene. The material was PBMCs from blood, obtained less than 25 months after vaccination. The sequence was obtained from a man between 50 and 69 years old who received an inactivated influenza vaccine. Donor details come from another sample of the same person, matched by shared clones. The CDR3 corresponds to CASSQSGEKLFF. The DNA sequence reads TGTGCCAGCAGTCAGTCGGGGGAAAAACTGTTTTTT.